This T cell receptor beta chain was obtained from a study of T cell repertoires in aging, cancer and after chemotherapy. Peripheral blood genomic DNA, not sorted cells or RNA, was the template. A mixed TRB-A/B primer pool amplified rearranged TRB by multiplex touch-down PCR. Each CDR3 protein is one row after TCRdb ran MiXCR on the multiplex PCR reads. The data show around 13,000 distinct CDR3 sequences, roughly 35% seen once. The sample consisted of blood. This clonotype was sampled from a human donor in good health. The donor label of this sample is uncertain.

CDR3 nucleotides: TGTGCCAGCAGTGAAGCGCCCAGATACGAGCAGTACTTC. The encoded protein is CASSEAPRYEQYF. V gene TRBV6-1 combines with J gene TRBJ2-7; D call uncertain. Germline V gene sequence: CDR1 MNHNS, CDR2 SASEGT. The CDR3 is 13 residues long. The germline V and J ends were trimmed by 0 bases and 4 bases, with 7 bases remaining between them.